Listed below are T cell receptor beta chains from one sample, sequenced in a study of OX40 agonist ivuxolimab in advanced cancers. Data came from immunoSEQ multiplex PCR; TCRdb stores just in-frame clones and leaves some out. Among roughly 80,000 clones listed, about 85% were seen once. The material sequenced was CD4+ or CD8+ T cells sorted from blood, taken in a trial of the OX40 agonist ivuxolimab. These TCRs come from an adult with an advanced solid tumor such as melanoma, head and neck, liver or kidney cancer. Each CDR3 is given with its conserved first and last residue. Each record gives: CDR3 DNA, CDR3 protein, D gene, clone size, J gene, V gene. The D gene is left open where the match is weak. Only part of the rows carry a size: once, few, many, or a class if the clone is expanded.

cdr3_nt: TGTGCCAGCAGTTCACTAGAGACCCAGTACTTC
cdr3_aa: CASSSLETQYF
d_call: .
clone_size: .
j_call: TRBJ2-5
v_call: TRBV2

cdr3_nt: TGTGCCAGCAGCCTTACTAGCGGGGGGGCAAGTACGCAGTATTTT
cdr3_aa: CASSLTSGGASTQYF
d_call: TRBD2
clone_size: .
j_call: TRBJ2-3
v_call: TRBV7-2

cdr3_nt: TGCGCCAGCAGCTCCGACACGAGCTCTGGAAACACCATATATTTT
cdr3_aa: CASSSDTSSGNTIYF
d_call: .
clone_size: .
j_call: TRBJ1-3
v_call: TRBV5-1

cdr3_nt: TGCAGCGCTGGGCGGGGCGGGGGGGCGGAGACCCAGTACTTC
cdr3_aa: CSAGRGGGAETQYF
d_call: TRBD2
clone_size: once
j_call: TRBJ2-5
v_call: TRBV29-1

cdr3_nt: TGTGCCAGCTCACCGGACAGCTACAATGAGCAGTTCTTC
cdr3_aa: CASSPDSYNEQFF
d_call: .
clone_size: .
j_call: TRBJ2-1
v_call: TRBV18

cdr3_nt: TGTGCCAGTCGTAGACAGGGGGGGAATTCACCCCTCCACTTT
cdr3_aa: CASRRQGGNSPLHF
d_call: TRBD1
clone_size: few
j_call: TRBJ1-6
v_call: TRBV27

cdr3_nt: TGCGCCAGCAGCCAAGTCGTAGGGCTTAGCAATCAGCCCCAGCATTTT
cdr3_aa: CASSQVVGLSNQPQHF
d_call: .
clone_size: few
j_call: TRBJ1-5
v_call: TRBV4-3

cdr3_nt: TGTGCCAGCAGCGTAGTGGCTAGCGGGGGAAATGAGCAGTTCTTC
cdr3_aa: CASSVVASGGNEQFF
d_call: TRBD2
clone_size: .
j_call: TRBJ2-1
v_call: TRBV9

cdr3_nt: TGTGCCAGCAGCGTAGACGGGACAGGGAGGTCACCCCTCCACTTT
cdr3_aa: CASSVDGTGRSPLHF
d_call: TRBD1
clone_size: .
j_call: TRBJ1-6
v_call: TRBV9

cdr3_nt: TGTGCCAGCAGCAGGCGGGGAGAATATAGCAATCAGCCCCAGCATTTT
cdr3_aa: CASSRRGEYSNQPQHF
d_call: .
clone_size: .
j_call: TRBJ1-5
v_call: TRBV5-6

cdr3_nt: TGTGCCTGGGGTGCGGGGGCCACAGATACGCAGTATTTT
cdr3_aa: CAWGAGATDTQYF
d_call: .
clone_size: once
j_call: TRBJ2-3
v_call: TRBV30

cdr3_nt: TGTGCCAGCAAGGCAGACAGGGATACCTACGAGCAGTACTTC
cdr3_aa: CASKADRDTYEQYF
d_call: TRBD1
clone_size: .
j_call: TRBJ2-7
v_call: TRBV2

cdr3_nt: TGTGCCAGCAGCGGAGGCAGGGCAGATACGCAGTATTTT
cdr3_aa: CASSGGRADTQYF
d_call: .
clone_size: once
j_call: TRBJ2-3
v_call: TRBV7-3

cdr3_nt: TGTGCCAGCAGCGGTGACTTCGGAAAACTGTTTTTT
cdr3_aa: CASSGDFGKLFF
d_call: .
clone_size: once
j_call: TRBJ1-4
v_call: TRBV9

cdr3_nt: TGCGCCAGCAGCCTGGGGGACAGGAACTATGGCTACACCTTC
cdr3_aa: CASSLGDRNYGYTF
d_call: TRBD1
clone_size: few
j_call: TRBJ1-2
v_call: TRBV4-1

cdr3_nt: TGTGCCAGCAGTCGCACTCTTGACAGGGGACCTGAAAAACTGTTTTTT
cdr3_aa: CASSRTLDRGPEKLFF
d_call: TRBD1
clone_size: .
j_call: TRBJ1-4
v_call: TRBV27

cdr3_nt: TGTGCCAGCAGTTACGACCCGAATTCACCCCTCCACTTT
cdr3_aa: CASSYDPNSPLHF
d_call: .
clone_size: .
j_call: TRBJ1-6
v_call: TRBV6-6

cdr3_nt: TGTGCCAGCGGACCCGACCCGTACGAGCAGTACTTC
cdr3_aa: CASGPDPYEQYF
d_call: .
clone_size: .
j_call: TRBJ2-7
v_call: TRBV2

cdr3_nt: TGCAGCGTTGCTGGGGGAGGTGGTCGCGAAAAACTGTTTTTT
cdr3_aa: CSVAGGGGREKLFF
d_call: .
clone_size: few
j_call: TRBJ1-4
v_call: TRBV29-1

cdr3_nt: TGTGCCAGCAGCTTAGGTCCCTCTAAAGAGACCCAGTACTTC
cdr3_aa: CASSLGPSKETQYF
d_call: .
clone_size: .
j_call: TRBJ2-5
v_call: TRBV7-2

cdr3_nt: TGTGCCAGCAGTTACTCAGGGGGGGGGTCTGGAAACACCATATATTTT
cdr3_aa: CASSYSGGGSGNTIYF
d_call: .
clone_size: .
j_call: TRBJ1-3
v_call: TRBV6-5

cdr3_nt: TGTGCCAGTACCCCGGGAGTATCTAGCACAGATACGCAGTATTTT
cdr3_aa: CASTPGVSSTDTQYF
d_call: .
clone_size: .
j_call: TRBJ2-3
v_call: TRBV19

cdr3_nt: TGCGCCAGCAGCTCCGGGGTAGCGGGGGGGTTCAGCGAGCAGTACTTC
cdr3_aa: CASSSGVAGGFSEQYF
d_call: TRBD2
clone_size: .
j_call: TRBJ2-7
v_call: TRBV5-1

cdr3_nt: TGTGCCAGCAGTTCCGGGTCCTCGGGAAACACCATATATTTT
cdr3_aa: CASSSGSSGNTIYF
d_call: .
clone_size: .
j_call: TRBJ1-3
v_call: TRBV2

cdr3_nt: TGTGCCAGCAGTGACTCGAACAGGGGCACTGAAGCTTTCTTT
cdr3_aa: CASSDSNRGTEAFF
d_call: TRBD1
clone_size: .
j_call: TRBJ1-1
v_call: TRBV6-4

cdr3_nt: TGTGCCAGCAGCTTGGGACCTACGAGCACAGATACGCAGTATTTT
cdr3_aa: CASSLGPTSTDTQYF
d_call: .
clone_size: .
j_call: TRBJ2-3
v_call: TRBV7-2

cdr3_nt: TGCGCCAGCAGCTCCTACGGGACTAGCGGGGGGATTTCTTCTTTTAAAGAGACCCAGTACTTC
cdr3_aa: CASSSYGTSGGISSFKETQYF
d_call: TRBD2
clone_size: .
j_call: TRBJ2-5
v_call: TRBV5-1

cdr3_nt: TGCGCCAGCAGCGGGGGCAGCACAGATACGCAGTATTTT
cdr3_aa: CASSGGSTDTQYF
d_call: .
clone_size: .
j_call: TRBJ2-3
v_call: TRBV5-1

cdr3_nt: TGTGCCAGTAGTATAGGAAAGAGTAGCGGGGGGGCGGAGACCCAGTACTTC
cdr3_aa: CASSIGKSSGGAETQYF
d_call: TRBD2
clone_size: .
j_call: TRBJ2-5
v_call: TRBV19